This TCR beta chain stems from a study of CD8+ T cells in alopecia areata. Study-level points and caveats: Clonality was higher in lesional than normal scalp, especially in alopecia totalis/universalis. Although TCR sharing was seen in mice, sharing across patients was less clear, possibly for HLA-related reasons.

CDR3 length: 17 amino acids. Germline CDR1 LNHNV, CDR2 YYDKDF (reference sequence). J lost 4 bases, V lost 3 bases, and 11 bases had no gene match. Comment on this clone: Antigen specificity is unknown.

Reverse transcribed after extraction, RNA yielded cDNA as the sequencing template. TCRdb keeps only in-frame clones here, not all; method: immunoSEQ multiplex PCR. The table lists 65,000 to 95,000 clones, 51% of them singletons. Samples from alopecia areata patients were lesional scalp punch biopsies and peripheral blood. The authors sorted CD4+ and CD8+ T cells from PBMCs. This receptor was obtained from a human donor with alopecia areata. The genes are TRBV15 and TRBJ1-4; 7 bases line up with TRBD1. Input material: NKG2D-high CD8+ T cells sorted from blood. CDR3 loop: CATSSRVPTGINEKLFF. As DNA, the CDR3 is TGTGCCACCAGCAGCAGGGTACCGACAGGGATTAATGAAAAACTGTTTTTT.